This TCR beta chain stems from a study of T cells in Graves' hyperthyroidism and ophthalmopathy. General study results and limits: From stable hyperthyroidism, ophthalmopathy was separated by a 13 V-J model.

When ophthalmopathy did not progress within 18 months, Graves' hyperthyroidism was considered stable. Newly diagnosed hyperthyroidism, duration under 2 months, in patients aged 18 to 65. Uncontrolled infection, other autoimmune disease, pregnancy and lactation each barred patients from inclusion. Amplification of TCR beta CDR3 regions was performed using RNA transcripts as template. When the TCR CDR3 underwent first-round RT-PCR, the HTBI primer set was used. TCRdb itself ran the multiplex PCR reads through MiXCR, one entry per CDR3 protein. Here the sample spans approximately 870,000 distinct CDR3 sequences, approximately 40% being singletons. The sample holds many counts of this clonotype. Its antigen is unidentified. Germline V gene sequence: CDR1 DFQATT, CDR2 SNEGSKA (reference sequence). This CDR3 is built from 13 residues. With 8 bases clipped from V and 7 bases from J, the junction kept 11 bases outside the gene matches.

The source is a man younger than 30 with Graves' hyperthyroidism. This chain connects TRBV20-1 to TRBJ2-7; 10 nucleotides line up with TRBD1. The specimen sequenced was blood. The DNA of the CDR3 is TGCAGTCCAATTAGACAGGGGGCAGGGGAGCAGTACTTC. This codes for CSPIRQGAGEQYF.